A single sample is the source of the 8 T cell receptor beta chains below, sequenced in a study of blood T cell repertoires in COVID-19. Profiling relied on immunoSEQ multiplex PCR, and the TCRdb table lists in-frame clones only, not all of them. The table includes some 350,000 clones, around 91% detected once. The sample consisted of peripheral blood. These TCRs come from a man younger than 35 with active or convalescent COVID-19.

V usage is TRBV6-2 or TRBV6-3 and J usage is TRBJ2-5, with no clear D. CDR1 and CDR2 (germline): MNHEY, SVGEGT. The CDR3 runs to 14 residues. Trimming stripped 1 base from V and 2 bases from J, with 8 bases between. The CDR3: CASSYYSWQETQYF. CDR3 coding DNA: TGTGCCAGCAGTTACTATAGTTGGCAAGAGACCCAGTACTTC.

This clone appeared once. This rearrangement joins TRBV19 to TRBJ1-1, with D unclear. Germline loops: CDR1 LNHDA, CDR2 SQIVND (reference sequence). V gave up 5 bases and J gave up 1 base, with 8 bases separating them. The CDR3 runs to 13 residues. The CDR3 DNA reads TGTGCCAGTAGTGAGGGTCGGAACACTGAAGCTTTCTTT. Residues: CASSEGRNTEAFF.

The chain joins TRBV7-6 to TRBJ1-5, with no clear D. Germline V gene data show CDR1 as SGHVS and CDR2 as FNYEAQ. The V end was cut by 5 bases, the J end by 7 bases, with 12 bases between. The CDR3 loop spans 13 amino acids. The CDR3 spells CASSQIEGQPQHF. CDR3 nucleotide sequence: TGTGCCAGCAGCCAAATCGAGGGACAGCCCCAGCATTTT.

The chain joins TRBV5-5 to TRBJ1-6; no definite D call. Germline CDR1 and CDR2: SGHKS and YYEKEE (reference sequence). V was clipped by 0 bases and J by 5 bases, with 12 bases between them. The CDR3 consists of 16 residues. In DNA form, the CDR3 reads TGTGCCAGCAGCTTGGCAAATGGGCACGATAATTCACCCCTCCACTTT. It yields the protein CASSLANGHDNSPLHF.

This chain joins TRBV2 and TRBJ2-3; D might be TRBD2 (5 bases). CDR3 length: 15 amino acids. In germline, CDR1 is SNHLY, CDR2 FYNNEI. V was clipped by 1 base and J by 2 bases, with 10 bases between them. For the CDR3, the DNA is TGTGCCAGCAGTGAAGAGGGCGGGTTCACAGATACGCAGTATTTT. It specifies CASSEEGGFTDTQYF.

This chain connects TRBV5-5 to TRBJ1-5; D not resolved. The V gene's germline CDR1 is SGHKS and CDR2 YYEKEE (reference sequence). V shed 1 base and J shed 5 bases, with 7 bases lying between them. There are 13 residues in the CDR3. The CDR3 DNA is TGTGCCAGCAGCTTGACAGCCTATCAGCCCCAGCATTTT. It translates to CASSLTAYQPQHF.

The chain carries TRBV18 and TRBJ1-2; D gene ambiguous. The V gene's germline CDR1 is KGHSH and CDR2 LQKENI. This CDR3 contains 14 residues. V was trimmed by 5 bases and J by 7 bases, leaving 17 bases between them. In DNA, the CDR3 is TGTGCCAGCTCAGCCGACACCCCGGCTGGTGGCTACACCTTC. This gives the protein CASSADTPAGGYTF.

The CDR3 loop is CATSDRDSRYGYTF. In DNA form, the CDR3 reads TGTGCCACCAGTGACAGGGACAGCCGCTATGGCTACACCTTC. The J gene is TRBJ1-2, the V gene TRBV24-1, with 7 nucleotides matching TRBD1. From germline, CDR1 is KGHDR and CDR2 SFDVKD. V shed 4 bases and J 4 bases; nucleotides not matched to a gene: 5. The CDR3 runs 14 residues.